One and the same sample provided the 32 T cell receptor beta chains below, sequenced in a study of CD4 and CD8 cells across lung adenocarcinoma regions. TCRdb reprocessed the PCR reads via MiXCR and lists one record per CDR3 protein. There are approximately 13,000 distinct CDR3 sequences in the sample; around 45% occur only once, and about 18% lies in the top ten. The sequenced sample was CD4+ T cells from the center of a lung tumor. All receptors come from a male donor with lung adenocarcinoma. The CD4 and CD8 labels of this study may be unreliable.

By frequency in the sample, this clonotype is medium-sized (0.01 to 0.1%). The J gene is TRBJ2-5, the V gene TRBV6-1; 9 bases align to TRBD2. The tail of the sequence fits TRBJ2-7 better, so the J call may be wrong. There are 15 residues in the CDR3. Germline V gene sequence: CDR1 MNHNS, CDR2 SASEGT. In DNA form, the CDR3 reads TGTGCCAGCAGTGAACGGAGCGGGAGGTCCAGCGAGCAGTACTTC. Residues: CASSERSGRSSEQYF.

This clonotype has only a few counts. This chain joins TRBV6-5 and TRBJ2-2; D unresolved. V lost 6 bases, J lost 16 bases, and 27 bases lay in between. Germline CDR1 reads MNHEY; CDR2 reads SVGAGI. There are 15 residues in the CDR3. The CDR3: CASRLQSGSTEAQFF. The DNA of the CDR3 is TGTGCCAGCAGACTCCAGTCCGGAAGTACCGAGGCGCAGTTTTTT.

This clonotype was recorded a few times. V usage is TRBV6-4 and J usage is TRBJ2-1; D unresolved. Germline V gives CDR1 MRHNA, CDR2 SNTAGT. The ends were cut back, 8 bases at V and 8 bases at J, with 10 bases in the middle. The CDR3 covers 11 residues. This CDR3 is CASGTRDEQFF. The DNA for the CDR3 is TGTGCCAGCGGAACTCGGGATGAGCAGTTCTTC.

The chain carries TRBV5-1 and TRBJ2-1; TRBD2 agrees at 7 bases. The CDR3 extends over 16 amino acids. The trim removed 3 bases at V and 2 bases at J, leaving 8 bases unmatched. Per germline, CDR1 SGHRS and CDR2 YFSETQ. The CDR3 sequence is CASSWGPSGTYNEQFF. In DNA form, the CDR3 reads TGCGCCAGCAGCTGGGGCCCTAGCGGAACCTACAATGAGCAGTTCTTC.

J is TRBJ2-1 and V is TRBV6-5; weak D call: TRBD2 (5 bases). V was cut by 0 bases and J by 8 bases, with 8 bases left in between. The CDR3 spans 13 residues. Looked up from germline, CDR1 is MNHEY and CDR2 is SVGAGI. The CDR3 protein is CASSYSRRDEQFF. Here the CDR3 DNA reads TGTGCCAGCAGTTACTCGAGGCGGGATGAGCAGTTCTTC.

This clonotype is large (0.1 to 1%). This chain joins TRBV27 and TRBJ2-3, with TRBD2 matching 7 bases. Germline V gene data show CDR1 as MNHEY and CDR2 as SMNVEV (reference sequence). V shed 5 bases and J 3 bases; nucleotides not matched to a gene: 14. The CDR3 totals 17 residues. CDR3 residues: CASSPGRLASGTDTQYF. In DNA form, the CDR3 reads TGTGCCAGCAGTCCTGGCCGACTAGCTTCTGGGACAGATACGCAGTATTTT.

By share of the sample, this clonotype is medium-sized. CDR3 loop: CAISVEGPTDTQYF. The CDR3 nucleotides are TGTGCCATCAGCGTGGAAGGGCCAACCGATACGCAGTATTTT. The chain has TRBV10-3 and TRBJ2-3; D is unresolved. Germline-derived CDR1 and CDR2 are ENHRY and SYGVKD. This CDR3 has 14 residues. The germline V and J ends were trimmed by 6 bases and 6 bases, with 16 bases remaining between them.

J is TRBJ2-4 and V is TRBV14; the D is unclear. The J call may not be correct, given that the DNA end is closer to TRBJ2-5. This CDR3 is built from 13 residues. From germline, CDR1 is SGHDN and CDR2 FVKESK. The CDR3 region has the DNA TGTGCCAGCAGCCGGCACAGTAAAGAGACCCAGTACTTC. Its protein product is CASSRHSKETQYF.

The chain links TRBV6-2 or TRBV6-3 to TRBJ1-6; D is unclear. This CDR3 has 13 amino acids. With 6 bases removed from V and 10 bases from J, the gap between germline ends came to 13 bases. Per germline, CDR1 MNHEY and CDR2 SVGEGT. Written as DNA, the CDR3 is TGTGCCAGCAGATTACTGGACCGGTCACCCCTCCACTTT. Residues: CASRLLDRSPLHF.

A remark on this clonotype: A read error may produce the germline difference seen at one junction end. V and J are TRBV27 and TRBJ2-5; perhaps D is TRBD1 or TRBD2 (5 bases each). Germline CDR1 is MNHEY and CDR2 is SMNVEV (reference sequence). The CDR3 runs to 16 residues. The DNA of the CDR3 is TGTGCCAGCAGCAGAACCCAGGGCCGGGATCCAGATACCCAGTATTTC. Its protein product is CASSRTQGRDPDTQYF.

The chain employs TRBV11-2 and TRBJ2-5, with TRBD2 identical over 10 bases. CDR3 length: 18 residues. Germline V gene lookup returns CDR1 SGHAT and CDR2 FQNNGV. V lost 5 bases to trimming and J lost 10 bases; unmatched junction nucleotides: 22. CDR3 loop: CASSPLAGVGGGEEVQYF. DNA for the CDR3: TGTGCCAGCAGCCCCCTAGCGGGAGTAGGGGGAGGGGAAGAGGTCCAGTACTTC.

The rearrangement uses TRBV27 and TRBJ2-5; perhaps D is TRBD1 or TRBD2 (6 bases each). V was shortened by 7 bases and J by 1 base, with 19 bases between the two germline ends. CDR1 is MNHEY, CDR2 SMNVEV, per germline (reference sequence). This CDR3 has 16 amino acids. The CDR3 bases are TGTGCCAGCACGCCCCACGGGGGCCGAGCCCAAGAGACCCAGTACTTC. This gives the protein CASTPHGGRAQETQYF.

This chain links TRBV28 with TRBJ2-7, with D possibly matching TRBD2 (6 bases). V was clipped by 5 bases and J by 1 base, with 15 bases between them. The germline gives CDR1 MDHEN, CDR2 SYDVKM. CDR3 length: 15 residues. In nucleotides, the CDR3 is TGTGCCAGCAGTCCCCCCTCTGGGGGGTCCTACGAGCAGTACTTC. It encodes CASSPPSGGSYEQYF.

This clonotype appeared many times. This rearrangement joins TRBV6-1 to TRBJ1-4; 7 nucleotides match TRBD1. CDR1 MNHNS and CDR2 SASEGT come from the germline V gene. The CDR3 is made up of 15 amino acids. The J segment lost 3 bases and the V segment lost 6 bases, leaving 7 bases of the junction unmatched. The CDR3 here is CASRRTGVANEKLFF. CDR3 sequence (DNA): TGTGCCAGCAGACGTACAGGGGTAGCTAATGAAAAACTGTTTTTT.

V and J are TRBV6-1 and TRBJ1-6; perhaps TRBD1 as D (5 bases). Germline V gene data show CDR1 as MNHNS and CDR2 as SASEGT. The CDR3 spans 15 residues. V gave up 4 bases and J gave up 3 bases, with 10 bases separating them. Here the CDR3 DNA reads TGTGCCAGCAGTGGGGGACGGAGCTATAATTCACCCCTCCACTTT. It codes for CASSGGRSYNSPLHF.

The CDR3 sequence is CASSSYRGREKLFF. Here the CDR3 DNA reads TGTGCCAGCAGTAGCTACAGGGGGCGGGAAAAACTGTTTTTT. The chain carries TRBV27 and TRBJ1-4; the match to TRBD1 covers 9 bases. In germline, CDR1 is MNHEY, CDR2 SMNVEV (reference sequence). The CDR3 length is 14 residues. With V trimmed by 5 bases and J by 8 bases, 6 bases remained unmatched. Full variable domain (outside the CDR3, taken from reference TRBV27 and TRBJ1-4): EAQVTQNPRYLITVTGKKLTVTCSQNMNHEYMSWYRQDPGLGLRQIYYSMNVEVTDKGDVPEGYKVSRKEKRNFPLILESPSPNQTSLYFCASSSYRGREKLFFGSGTQLSVL.

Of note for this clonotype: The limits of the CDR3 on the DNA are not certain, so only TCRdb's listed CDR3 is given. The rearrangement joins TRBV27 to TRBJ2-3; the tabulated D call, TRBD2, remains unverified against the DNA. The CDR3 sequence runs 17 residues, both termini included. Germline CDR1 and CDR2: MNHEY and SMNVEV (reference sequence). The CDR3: CASSAGRVARGTDTQYF.

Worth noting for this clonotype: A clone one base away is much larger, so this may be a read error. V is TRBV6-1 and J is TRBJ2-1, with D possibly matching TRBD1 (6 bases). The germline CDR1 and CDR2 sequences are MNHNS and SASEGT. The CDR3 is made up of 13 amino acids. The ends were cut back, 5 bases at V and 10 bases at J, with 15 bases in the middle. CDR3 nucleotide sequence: TGTGCCAGCAGTAAAACAGGGACCCACGAGCAGTTCTTC. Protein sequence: CASSKTGTHEQFF.

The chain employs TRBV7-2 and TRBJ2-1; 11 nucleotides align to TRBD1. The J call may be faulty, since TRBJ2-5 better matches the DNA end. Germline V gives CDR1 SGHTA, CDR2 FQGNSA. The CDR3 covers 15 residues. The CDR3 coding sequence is TGTGCCAGCACCAGGGGGACAGGGGGTACGGAGACCCAGTACTTC. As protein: CASTRGTGGTETQYF.

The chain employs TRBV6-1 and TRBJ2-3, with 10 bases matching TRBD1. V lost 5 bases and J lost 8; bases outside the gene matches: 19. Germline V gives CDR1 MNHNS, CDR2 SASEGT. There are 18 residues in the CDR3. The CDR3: CASSIQGGQGIVLVTQYF. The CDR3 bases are TGTGCCAGCAGTATTCAGGGGGGACAGGGGATTGTTTTGGTTACGCAGTATTTT.

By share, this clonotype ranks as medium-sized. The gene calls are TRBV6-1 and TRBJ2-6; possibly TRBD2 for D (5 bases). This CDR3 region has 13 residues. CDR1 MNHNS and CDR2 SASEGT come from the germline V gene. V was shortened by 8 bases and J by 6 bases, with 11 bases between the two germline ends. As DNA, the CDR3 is TGTGCCAGCCTAGCTGGTCAGGCCAACGTCCTGACTTTC. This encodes CASLAGQANVLTF.

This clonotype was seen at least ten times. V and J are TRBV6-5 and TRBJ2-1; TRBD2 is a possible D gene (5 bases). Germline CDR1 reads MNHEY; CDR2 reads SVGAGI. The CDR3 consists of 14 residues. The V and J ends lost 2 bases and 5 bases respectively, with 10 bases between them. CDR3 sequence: CASSYGGSHNEQFF. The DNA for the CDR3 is TGTGCCAGCAGTTACGGCGGGTCGCACAATGAGCAGTTCTTC.

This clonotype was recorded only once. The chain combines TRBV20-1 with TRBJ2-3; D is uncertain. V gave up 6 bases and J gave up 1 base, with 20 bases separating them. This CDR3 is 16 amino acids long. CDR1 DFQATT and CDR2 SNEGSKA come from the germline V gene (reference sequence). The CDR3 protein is CSAPPATLTRTDTQYF. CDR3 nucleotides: TGCAGTGCCCCCCCCGCGACCCTAACCCGCACAGATACGCAGTATTTT.

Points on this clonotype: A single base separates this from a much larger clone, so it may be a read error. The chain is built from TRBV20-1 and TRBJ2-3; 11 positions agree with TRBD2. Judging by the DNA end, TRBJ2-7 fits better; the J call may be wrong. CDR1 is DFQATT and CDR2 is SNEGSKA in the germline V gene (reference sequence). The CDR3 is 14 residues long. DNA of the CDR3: TGCAGTGCTACCGGGACTAGCGGATACAATGAGCAGTACTTC. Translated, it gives CSATGTSGYNEQYF.

The CDR3 loop is CASSPTLAGEGCEQFF. CDR3 nucleotide sequence: TGTGCCAGCAGCCCCACACTAGCGGGAGAAGGTTGTGAGCAGTTCTTC. The chain is built from TRBV6-1 and TRBJ2-1; 11 bases are a match to TRBD2. V gave up 6 bases and J gave up 9 bases; unmatched junction bases: 13. This CDR3 comprises 16 residues. Germline V CDR1 and CDR2: MNHNS, SASEGT.

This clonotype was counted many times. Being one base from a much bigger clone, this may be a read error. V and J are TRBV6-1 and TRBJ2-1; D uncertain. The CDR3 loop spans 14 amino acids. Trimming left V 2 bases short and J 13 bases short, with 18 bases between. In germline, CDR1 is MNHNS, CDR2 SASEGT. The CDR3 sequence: CASSEYGSQETQFF. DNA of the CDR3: TGTGCCAGCAGTGAATACGGGTCCCAAGAGACCCAGTTCTTC.

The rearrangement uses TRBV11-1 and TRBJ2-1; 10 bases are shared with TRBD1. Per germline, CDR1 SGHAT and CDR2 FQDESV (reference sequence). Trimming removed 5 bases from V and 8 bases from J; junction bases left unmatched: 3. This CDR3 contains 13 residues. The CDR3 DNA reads TGTGCCAGCAGCCCGGGACAGGGGTATGAGCAGTTCTTC. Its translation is CASSPGQGYEQFF.

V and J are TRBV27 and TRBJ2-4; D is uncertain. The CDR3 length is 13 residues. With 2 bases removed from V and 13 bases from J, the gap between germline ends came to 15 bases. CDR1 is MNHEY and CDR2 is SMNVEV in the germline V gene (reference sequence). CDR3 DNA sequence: TGTGCCAGCAGTTTACATGGGAAAAACGTCCAGTACTTC. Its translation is CASSLHGKNVQYF.

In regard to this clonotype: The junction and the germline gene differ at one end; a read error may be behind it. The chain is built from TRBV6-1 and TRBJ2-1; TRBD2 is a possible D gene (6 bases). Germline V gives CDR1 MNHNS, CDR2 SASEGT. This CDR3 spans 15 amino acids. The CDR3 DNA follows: TGTGCCAGCAGTCTGCTGGCGGGGAGAAACGATGAGCAGTTCTTT. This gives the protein CASSLLAGRNDEQFF.

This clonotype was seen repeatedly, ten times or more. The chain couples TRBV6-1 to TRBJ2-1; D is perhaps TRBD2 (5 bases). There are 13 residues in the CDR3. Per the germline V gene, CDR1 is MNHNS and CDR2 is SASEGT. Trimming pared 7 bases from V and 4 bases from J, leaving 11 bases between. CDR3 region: CASTGGLYNEQFF. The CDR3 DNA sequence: TGTGCCAGCACTGGCGGGCTATACAATGAGCAGTTCTTC.

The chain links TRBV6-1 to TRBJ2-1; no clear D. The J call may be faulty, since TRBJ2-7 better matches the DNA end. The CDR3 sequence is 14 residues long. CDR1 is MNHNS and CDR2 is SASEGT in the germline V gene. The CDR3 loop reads CASSEPGRTYEQYF. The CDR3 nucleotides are TGTGCCAGCAGTGAACCAGGACGGACCTACGAGCAGTACTTC.

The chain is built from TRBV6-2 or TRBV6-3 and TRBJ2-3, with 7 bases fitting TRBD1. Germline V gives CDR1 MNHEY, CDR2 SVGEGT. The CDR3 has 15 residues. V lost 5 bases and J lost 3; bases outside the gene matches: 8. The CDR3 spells CASSRDREGTDTQYF. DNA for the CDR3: TGTGCCAGCAGTCGAGACAGGGAAGGGACAGATACGCAGTATTTT.